This T cell receptor beta chain is drawn from a study of T cells after yellow fever vaccination (dated by TCRdb to between 2018 and 2020). Context from the whole study: The SMART-Seq v4 Ultra Low Input RNA kit was used to prepare libraries from fractions with low cell numbers. Bulk TCR alpha and beta repertoires were sequenced longitudinally to track T-cell clones before and after primary and booster YFV17D yellow fever vaccination. Two healthy male donors, one aged 18 to 30 and one aged 30 to 40 years, made up the cohort. Bulk PBMC replicates and cell subsets were isolated from blood drawn at multiple timepoints before and after both primary and secondary immunization. What the work shows at the level of the full study, not this receptor alone: The secondary T-cell response was found to be weaker but faster than the primary response, with a peak reached on day 5 rather than on day 15. After the booster, most clones that had expanded after primary vaccination were detected again (nearly 97% of CD4 and more than 85% of CD8), suggesting broad maintenance of memory. Because the study included only a couple of donors, the extent to which the findings can be generalized is limited. A small fraction of clonotypes appeared in both the CD4 and CD8 compartments, likely as a result of convergent recombination. FACS-sorted repertoires could contain abundant contaminating clonotypes from the bulk population, so computational filtering was required.

Looking up the germline V gene yields CDR1 SGHRS and CDR2 YFSETQ. Between the V and J ends, shortened by 3 bases and 3 bases respectively, the junction contains 12 bases. The cysteine opens and the phenylalanine closes a CDR3 of 14 amino acids. Solely the CDR3 DNA is kept, with 42 bases framed from the first base. There are many counts of this clonotype. Its antigen is unknown. There are no base qualities to consult, and no much larger clone falls within one base. The label giving this sample's treatment or condition can be read as: live attenuated yellow fever vaccine strain. Two biological replicates of bulk PBMCs were collected at each blood-draw timepoint. A standard Ficoll-Paque protocol was used to isolate PBMCs from peripheral blood. TriZol was used to extract RNA from bulk PBMCs, from CD4 and CD8 fractions, and from dextramer-positive and dextramer-negative fractions. Synthesis of TCR cDNA relied on 5'RACE template switching, a step that introduced a universal primer site along with unique molecular identifiers. Priming of cDNA synthesis was performed from both the TCR alpha and TCR beta constant segments. Library amplification used two PCR steps, and the second PCR step added sample barcodes and sequencing adapters. Sequencing of libraries was performed on Illumina HiSeq 2500 (2x100 bp) or NovaSeq (2x150 bp). The source study handled its data this way. MIGEC was used to demultiplex reads and collapse the reads into UMI consensus sequences, and MiXCR was used for V(D)J alignment. Using edgeR on replicate PBMC samples, clonotypes were called vaccine-responding if FDR was below 0.01 and the log2 fold change was above 5 up to day 15. Each bulk clonotype received a CD4 or CD8 identity based on whether the sequenced CD4 or CD8 repertoire contained that clonotype at higher abundance. TCRdb redid the processing of the public reads, applying fastp at Q25 and MiXCR, and retained in-frame beta chains. Under each unique CDR3 protein, matching rows form one entry showing the most common genes and DNA. TCRdb's processing, not the authors' own work, is the source of the V and J calls. This sample has around 310,000 distinct CDR3 sequences in its table, and 8.5% to 9% of those were observed once. The leading ten clones occupy roughly 18% of the sample.

The receptor was isolated from a man between 18 and 29 years old who received the YFV17D yellow fever vaccine. The sample here was PBMCs, taken on the day of the first yellow fever vaccination. The sequence links TRBV5-1 to TRBJ2-5; 5 matching bases give a weak D call of TRBD1. CDR3 loop: CASSYGRVEETQYF. The nucleotide sequence is given as TGCGCCAGCAGCTATGGCAGGGTTGAAGAGACCCAGTACTTC.